Presented here are 27 T cell receptor beta chains from one specimen sequenced in a study of cytomegalovirus exposure and HLA in healthy donors. 60 Vbeta and 13 Jbeta primers were used in PCR. The repertoire was sequenced with immunoSEQ multiplex PCR; TCRdb's copy has only in-frame clones and lacks some. The sample has 120,000 to 150,000 clones. The sample comprised PBMCs. All receptors derive from a woman aged 45 to 65 in good health and CMV-seronegative.

V gene TRBV9 combines with J gene TRBJ2-1, with D tentatively TRBD2 (5 bases). V lost 1 base, J lost 2 bases, and 13 bases lay in between. Germline V lookup: CDR1 SGDLS, CDR2 YYNGEE. The CDR3 is made up of 16 amino acids. CDR3 protein: CASSVLSGITYNEQFF. CDR3 DNA sequence: TGTGCCAGCAGCGTACTCTCGGGGATTACCTACAATGAGCAGTTCTTC.

This rearrangement joins TRBV7-9 to TRBJ2-6; 8 bases align to TRBD1. CDR3 size: 19 residues. The V and J ends lost 2 bases and 1 base, in that order; junction bases with no gene match: 10. The germline V gene has CDR1 SEHNR and CDR2 FQNEAQ (reference sequence). The CDR3 loop is CASSLRKSGGKSGANVLTF. Written as DNA, the CDR3 is TGTGCCAGCAGCTTACGTAAATCAGGGGGCAAATCTGGGGCCAACGTCCTGACTTTC.

This chain uses TRBV18 with TRBJ1-4, with 7 bases aligning to TRBD1. The CDR3 sequence is 15 residues long. The V segment lost 3 bases and the J segment 4 bases; nucleotides outside the gene matches: 5. Germline lookup yields CDR1 KGHSH and CDR2 LQKENI. CDR3 bases: TGTGCCAGCTCACCCTATCAGGGGGATAATGAAAAACTGTTTTTT. It specifies CASSPYQGDNEKLFF.

The rearrangement links TRBV28 to TRBJ2-1, with TRBD2 matching over 10 bases. CDR3 length equals 14 residues. V gave up 6 bases and J gave up 4 bases; unmatched junction bases: 3. Germline values: CDR1 MDHEN, CDR2 SYDVKM. In DNA, the CDR3 is TGTGCCAGCAGGCTGACTAGCGGGTACAATGAGCAGTTCTTC. Translating it yields CASRLTSGYNEQFF. Full variable domain (rest looked up from reference TRBV28 and TRBJ2-1): DVKVTQSSRYLVKRTGEKVFLECVQDMDHENMFWYRQDPGLGLRLIYFSYDVKMKEKGDIPEGYSVSREKKERFSLILESASTNQTSMYLCASRLTSGYNEQFFGPGTRLTVL.

The genes are TRBV27 and TRBJ2-5; 13 nucleotides match TRBD2. V shed 4 bases and J 4 bases; nucleotides not matched to a gene: 6. Germline values: CDR1 MNHEY, CDR2 SMNVEV (reference sequence). CDR3 size: 16 residues. The CDR3 DNA follows: TGTGCCAGCAGTTACTGGACTAGCGGGAGACCAGAGACCCAGTACTTC. It encodes CASSYWTSGRPETQYF.

V is TRBV7-3 and J is TRBJ2-1, with 7 bases lining up with TRBD2. CDR3 length: 15 residues. The junction had 7 bases not matched to a gene; V was cut back by 5 bases and J by 3 bases. Germline CDR1 reads SGHTA; CDR2 reads FQGTGA. DNA for the CDR3: TGTGCCAGCAGCCCTTCTAGCGGCGACTACAATGAGCAGTTCTTC. Translation gives CASSPSSGDYNEQFF.

The rearrangement links TRBV9 to TRBJ2-7; 7 bases are shared with TRBD1. The V gene end was trimmed by 3 bases and the J gene end by 4 bases; junction bases not matched to a gene: 10. Germline V lookup: CDR1 SGDLS, CDR2 YYNGEE. There are 15 residues in the CDR3. The CDR3: CASSGGPGQIYEQYF. The DNA of the CDR3 is TGTGCCAGCAGCGGGGGCCCGGGACAGATTTACGAGCAGTACTTC.

This chain uses TRBV15 with TRBJ2-2, with 7 bases lining up with TRBD1. There are 16 residues in the CDR3. Germline V gene data show CDR1 as LNHNV and CDR2 as YYDKDF (reference sequence). V shed 0 bases, J shed 1 base, and the junction held 2 bases outside the gene matches. For the CDR3, the DNA is TGTGCCACCAGCAGAGAACGGACAGGGAACACCGGGGAGCTGTTTTTT. This encodes CATSRERTGNTGELFF.

The chain is built from TRBV27 and TRBJ2-3, with 8 bases matching TRBD2. This CDR3 is 16 amino acids long. CDR1 and CDR2 (germline): MNHEY, SMNVEV (reference sequence). The ends lost 10 bases at V and 0 bases at J; junction bases unmatched: 12. As DNA, the CDR3 is TGTGCCACCCTTAAAGCTGCGGGAGGAAGCACAGATACGCAGTATTTT. As protein: CATLKAAGGSTDTQYF.

Concerning this clone itself: Other nucleotide sequences from this sample produce the same CDR3. The chain uses TRBV20-1 and TRBJ2-5; D remains ambiguous. V gave up 3 bases and J gave up 5 bases, with 7 bases separating them. This CDR3 region has 11 residues. Germline V lookup: CDR1 DFQATT, CDR2 SNEGSKA (reference sequence). The CDR3 region has the DNA TGCAGTGCTAGCTACGGGGAGACCCAGTACTTC. Protein: CSASYGETQYF.

The chain's CDR3 is CASSQDPPGLAGGGELFF. In DNA form, the CDR3 reads TGCGCCAGCAGCCAAGATCCTCCGGGACTAGCGGGAGGCGGGGAGCTGTTTTTT. V is TRBV4-3 and J is TRBJ2-2; 15 bases are a match to TRBD2. V was pared by 0 bases and J by 7 bases, with 6 bases of the junction left unmatched. CDR1 and CDR2 from the germline V gene are LGHNA and YSLEER. CDR3 length equals 18 residues.

The chain employs TRBV7-2 and TRBJ1-2; TRBD1 is a possible D gene (6 bases). V lost 1 base to trimming and J lost 2 bases, with 11 bases between them. This CDR3 contains 15 residues. Germline values: CDR1 SGHTA, CDR2 FQGNSA. The CDR3 nucleotides are TGTGCCAGCAGCTTAGGCAGGGGTGACAACTATGGCTACACCTTC. This translates into CASSLGRGDNYGYTF.

V is TRBV6-6 and J is TRBJ1-5; the D gene is possibly TRBD1 (6 bases). Germline V gene sequence: CDR1 MNHNY, CDR2 SVGAGI (reference sequence). The V end was cut by 6 bases, the J end by 4 bases, with 19 bases between. This CDR3 is built from 16 residues. CDR3 sequence reads: CASRPEQGRSNQPQHF. The CDR3 nucleotides read TGTGCCAGCAGACCCGAACAGGGAAGATCGAATCAGCCCCAGCATTTT.

The J gene is TRBJ1-2, the V gene TRBV18; TRBD1 matches 10 bases. Germline values: CDR1 KGHSH, CDR2 LQKENI. CDR3 length equals 19 residues. V gave up 1 base and J gave up 0 bases; unmatched junction bases: 11. The CDR3 loop reads CASSPRETGGKNSNYGYTF. The CDR3 bases are TGTGCCAGCTCACCACGGGAGACAGGGGGCAAGAATTCTAACTATGGCTACACCTTC.

The chain joins TRBV4-3 to TRBJ2-7; 7 bases are shared with TRBD1. V lost 0 bases to trimming and J lost 9 bases; unmatched junction nucleotides: 17. Germline values: CDR1 LGHNA, CDR2 YSLEER. This CDR3 has 17 residues. CDR3 DNA sequence: TGCGCCAGCAGCCAAGACCTCGACCAGACAGGGTCTTTGGGGCAGTACTTC. It encodes CASSQDLDQTGSLGQYF.

The J gene is TRBJ2-7, the V gene TRBV5-1; 7 bases align to TRBD1. The germline CDR1 and CDR2 sequences are SGHRS and YFSETQ. Unmatched junction bases numbered 5, after V lost 4 bases and J lost 1 base. The CDR3 covers 14 residues. CDR3 amino acids: CASSEDRASYEQYF. In DNA, the CDR3 is TGCGCCAGCAGCGAAGACAGGGCGTCCTACGAGCAGTACTTC.

The CDR3 sequence is CASSQAPGEIYEQYF. CDR3 coding DNA: TGCGCCAGCAGCCAAGCACCAGGCGAGATATACGAGCAGTACTTC. The chain combines TRBV4-1 with TRBJ2-7; D remains unclear. This CDR3 contains 15 residues. V gave up 1 base and J gave up 4 bases, with 14 bases separating them. Germline assignment: CDR1 MGHRA and CDR2 YSYEKL.

V gene TRBV6-5 combines with J gene TRBJ1-5; unclear D gene. Germline V lookup: CDR1 MNHEY, CDR2 SVGAGI. Trimming left V 0 bases short and J 6 bases short, with 6 bases between. The CDR3 length is 13 residues. Here the CDR3 DNA reads TGTGCCAGCAGTTACTCTCCGTCTCAGCCCCAGCATTTT. Protein: CASSYSPSQPQHF.

This chain uses TRBV15 with TRBJ2-2; 10 nucleotides line up with TRBD2. This CDR3 spans 20 amino acids. The V segment lost 1 base and the J segment 5 bases; nucleotides outside the gene matches: 16. Germline values: CDR1 LNHNV, CDR2 YYDKDF (reference sequence). The DNA of the CDR3 is TGTGCCACCAGCAGAGGATGGGGGAGGCTAGCGGGAGTAGGAACCGGGGAGCTGTTTTTT. Translating it yields CATSRGWGRLAGVGTGELFF.

The CDR3 sequence: CASILDRGNEQFF. CDR3 nucleotides: TGTGCCAGCATCCTGGACAGGGGCAATGAGCAGTTCTTC. This chain connects TRBV6-1 to TRBJ2-1; 9 nucleotides line up with TRBD1. This CDR3 has 13 residues. Looked up from germline, CDR1 is MNHNS and CDR2 is SASEGT. After removal of 7 bases from V and 6 bases from J, the junction contained 4 bases not matched to a gene.

The rearrangement joins TRBV6-5 to TRBJ1-4, with D possibly being TRBD1 (6 bases). Germline CDR1 is MNHEY and CDR2 is SVGAGI. This CDR3 has 14 amino acids. The V and J ends lost 4 bases and 2 bases respectively, with 8 bases between them. CDR3 nucleotides: TGTGCCAGCAGTTTACAGGGCACTAATGAAAAACTGTTTTTT. Its protein is CASSLQGTNEKLFF.

V is TRBV7-9 and J is TRBJ2-1; weak D call: TRBD2 (6 bases). Germline CDR1 reads SEHNR; CDR2 reads FQNEAQ (reference sequence). The CDR3 runs 17 residues. V was trimmed by 2 bases and J by 0 bases, leaving 14 bases between them. In nucleotides, the CDR3 is TGTGCCAGCAGCTTAATGTGGGGGGAGAGCTCCTACAATGAGCAGTTCTTC. It translates to CASSLMWGESSYNEQFF. The full variable domain, its missing parts supplied by reference TRBV7-9 and TRBJ2-1, is DTGVSQNPRHKITKRGQNVTFRCDPISEHNRLYWYRQTLGQGPEFLTYFQNEAQLEKSRLLSDRFSAERPKGSFSTLEIQRTEQGDSAMYLCASSLMWGESSYNEQFFGPGTRLTVL.

The chain combines TRBV5-1 with TRBJ1-4, with a possible D match to TRBD1 (5 bases). The CDR3 has 15 amino acids. Trimming stripped 4 bases from V and 4 bases from J, with 14 bases between. The germline CDR1 and CDR2 sequences are SGHRS and YFSETQ. CDR3 sequence: CASSTGDGYNEKLFF. The DNA for the CDR3 is TGCGCCAGCAGCACGGGGGACGGCTATAATGAAAAACTGTTTTTT.

This sequence joins TRBV28 and TRBJ1-2; D gene unclear. CDR3 length: 13 residues. In germline, CDR1 is MDHEN, CDR2 SYDVKM. V lost 3 bases and J 4 bases, leaving 9 bases between the germline ends. This chain's CDR3 is CASSFRGSYGYTF. CDR3 DNA: TGTGCCAGCAGTTTTCGGGGAAGCTATGGCTACACCTTC.

V and J are TRBV28 and TRBJ1-5; tentative D call: TRBD1 (5 bases). CDR3 size: 15 residues. V lost 2 bases and J lost 1, with 9 bases in between. Germline V gene sequence: CDR1 MDHEN, CDR2 SYDVKM. CDR3 bases: TGTGCCAGCAGTTTACCCAGGGTAAGCAATCAGCCCCAGCATTTT. Translating it yields CASSLPRVSNQPQHF.

The chain joins TRBV28 to TRBJ2-1; no definite D call. The CDR3 is 12 amino acids. The germline gives CDR1 MDHEN, CDR2 SYDVKM. V was clipped by 4 bases and J by 10 bases, with 11 bases between them. CDR3 protein: CASSSNFEEQFF. The CDR3 nucleotides read TGTGCCAGCAGTTCTAACTTCGAGGAGCAGTTCTTC.

The V and J genes are TRBV4-1 and TRBJ2-4; TRBD1 aligns across 9 bases. The CDR3 is made up of 15 amino acids. V gave up 1 base and J gave up 4 bases; unmatched junction bases: 2. Germline CDR1 and CDR2: MGHRA and YSYEKL. The CDR3 DNA sequence: TGCGCCAGCAGCCAAGGGACAGGGGATAAAAACATTCAGTACTTC. It yields the protein CASSQGTGDKNIQYF.